This TCR beta chain is drawn from a study of T cells after posttransplantation cyclophosphamide. This related bone marrow graft donor gave peripheral blood on the day of marrow donation. Findings and limits, study-wide: Tissue-infiltrating T cells from skin or gut overlapped little with blood T cells. Recipient CMV seropositivity and CMV reactivation strongly tracked TRB clonality. Donor CD8+ memory clones often dominated recipient blood repertoires at later times.

The protocol was immunoSEQ multiplex PCR, while the TCRdb copy is restricted to in-frame clones and leaves out a portion. The sample consists of under 75,000 clones, just under 95% of them appearing once. Trimming removed 3 bases from V and 1 base from J; junction bases left unmatched: 5. This CDR3 comprises 15 residues. The germline gives CDR1 MDHEN, CDR2 SYDVKM. Turning to this clone: The target antigen is unknown.

This chain links TRBV28 with TRBJ2-7; 8 bases agree with TRBD1. The receptor's source is a woman in her 30s in good health and a related stem cell transplant donor. Sequenced: PBMCs. The chain's CDR3 is CASSFLDRGSYEQYF. The CDR3 region has the DNA TGTGCCAGCAGTTTTCTTGACAGGGGATCCTACGAGCAGTACTTC.